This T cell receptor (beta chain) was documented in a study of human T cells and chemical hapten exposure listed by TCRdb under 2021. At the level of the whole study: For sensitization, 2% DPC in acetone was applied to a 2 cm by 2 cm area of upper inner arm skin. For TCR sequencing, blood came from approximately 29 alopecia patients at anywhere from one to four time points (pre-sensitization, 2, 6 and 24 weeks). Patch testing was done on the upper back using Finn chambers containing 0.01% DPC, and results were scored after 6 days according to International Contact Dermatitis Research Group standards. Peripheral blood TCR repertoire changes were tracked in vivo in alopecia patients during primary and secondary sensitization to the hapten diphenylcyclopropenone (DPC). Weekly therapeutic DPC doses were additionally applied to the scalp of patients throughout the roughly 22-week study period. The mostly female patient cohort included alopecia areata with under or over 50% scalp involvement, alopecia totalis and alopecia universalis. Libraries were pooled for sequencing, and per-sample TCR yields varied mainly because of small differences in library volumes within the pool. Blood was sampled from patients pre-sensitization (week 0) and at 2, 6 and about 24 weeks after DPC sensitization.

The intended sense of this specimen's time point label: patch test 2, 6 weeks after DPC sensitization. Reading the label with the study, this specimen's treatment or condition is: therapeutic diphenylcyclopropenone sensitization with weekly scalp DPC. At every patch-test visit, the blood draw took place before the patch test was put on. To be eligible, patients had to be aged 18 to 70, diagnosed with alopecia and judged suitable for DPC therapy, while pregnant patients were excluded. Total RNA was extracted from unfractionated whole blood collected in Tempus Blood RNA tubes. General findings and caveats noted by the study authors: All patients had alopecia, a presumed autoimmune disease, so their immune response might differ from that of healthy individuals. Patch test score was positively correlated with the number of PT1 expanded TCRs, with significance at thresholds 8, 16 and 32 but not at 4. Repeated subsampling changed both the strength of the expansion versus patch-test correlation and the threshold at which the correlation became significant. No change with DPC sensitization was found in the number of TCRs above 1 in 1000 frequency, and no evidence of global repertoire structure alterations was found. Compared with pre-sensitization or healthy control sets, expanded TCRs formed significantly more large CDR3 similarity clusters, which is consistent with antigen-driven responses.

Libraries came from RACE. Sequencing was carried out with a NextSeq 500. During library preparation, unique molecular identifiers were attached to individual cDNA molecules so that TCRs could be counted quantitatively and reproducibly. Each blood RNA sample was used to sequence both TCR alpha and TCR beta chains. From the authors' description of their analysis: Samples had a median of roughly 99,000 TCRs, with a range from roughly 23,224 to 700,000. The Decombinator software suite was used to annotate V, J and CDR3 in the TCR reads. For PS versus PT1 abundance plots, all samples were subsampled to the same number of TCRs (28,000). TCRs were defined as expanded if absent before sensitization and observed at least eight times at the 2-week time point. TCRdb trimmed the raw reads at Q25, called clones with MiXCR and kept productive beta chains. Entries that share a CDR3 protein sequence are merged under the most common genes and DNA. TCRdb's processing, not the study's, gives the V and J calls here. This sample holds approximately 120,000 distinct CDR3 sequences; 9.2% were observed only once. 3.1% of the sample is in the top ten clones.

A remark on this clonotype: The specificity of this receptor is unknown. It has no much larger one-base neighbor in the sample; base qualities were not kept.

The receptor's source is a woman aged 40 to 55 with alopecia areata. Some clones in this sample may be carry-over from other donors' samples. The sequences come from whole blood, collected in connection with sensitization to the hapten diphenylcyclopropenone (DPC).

The bases are TGTGCCAGCAGCGTCGGGGGACTAAGCCAAGAGACCCAGTACTTC. This sequence encodes CASSVGGLSQETQYF. The sequence links TRBV9 to TRBJ2-5; 7 bases in the middle match TRBD2. According to the germline V gene, CDR1 reads SGDLS and CDR2 reads YYNGEE. CDR3 length: 15 amino acids, cysteine to phenylalanine. Left in the record is the CDR3 DNA by itself, 45 bases read in frame from the first base. The germline V end is reduced by 2 bases and the J end by 1 base; junction bases left unmatched: 5.